Listed here are 29 T cell receptor beta chains from one sample, sequenced in a study of shared clonotypes between healthy human individuals. TCRdb's copy holds only in-frame clones and misses some; the assay was immunoSEQ multiplex PCR. The top ten clones hold 0.39% of a sample with more than 2,000,000 clones, over 90% of them seen once. Sample: naive CD4+ T cells from PBMCs. Noted subset: CD45RA+ positively selected. These receptors were collected from a man aged 18-30 years in good health. Some clones in this sample may be carry-over from other donors' samples.

Concerning this clone: This sample includes further DNA sequences coding for the same CDR3. The V call is TRBV7-3, the J call TRBJ2-6; D is undetermined. The germline CDR1 and CDR2 sequences are SGHTA and FQGTGA. With 2 bases removed from V and 0 bases from J, the gap between germline ends came to 5 bases. The CDR3 covers 15 residues. CDR3 sequence: CASSLGGSGANVLTF. CDR3 sequence (DNA): TGTGCCAGCAGCTTAGGTGGCTCTGGGGCCAACGTCCTGACTTTC.

The rearrangement uses TRBV4-1 and TRBJ2-7; no reliable D call. V was cut by 1 base and J by 5 bases, with 15 bases left in between. CDR1 is MGHRA, CDR2 YSYEKL, per germline. The CDR3 runs to 15 residues. Here the CDR3 DNA reads TGCGCCAGCAGCCAAGGAGGAACCTTCTACAACGAGCAGTACTTC. Its protein product is CASSQGGTFYNEQYF.

This chain links TRBV7-2 with TRBJ2-7; D gene uncertain. Germline V lookup: CDR1 SGHTA, CDR2 FQGNSA. The CDR3 runs 14 residues. V lost 6 bases and J lost 0, with 12 bases in between. The CDR3 nucleotides read TGTGCCAGCAGTTATCGACACAACTCCTACGAGCAGTACTTC. This encodes CASSYRHNSYEQYF.

This clone was counted between two and nine times. The same CDR3 also results from other DNA sequences found in this sample. The chain joins TRBV5-1 to TRBJ2-2; a weak D match, TRBD1 (6 bases). The germline CDR1 and CDR2 sequences are SGHRS and YFSETQ. This CDR3 has 14 residues. Trimming cost V 4 bases and J 1 base, with 8 bases left between them. Here the CDR3 DNA reads TGCGCCAGCAGCCCACAGGGGAACACCGGGGAGCTGTTTTTT. Protein sequence: CASSPQGNTGELFF.

As concerns this clone: This same CDR3 is encoded by further DNA sequences in the sample. The V and J genes are TRBV9 and TRBJ2-5; maybe TRBD1 (5 bases). Trimming shortened V by 0 bases and J by 4 bases, and 10 bases separated the two germline ends. This CDR3 is 14 amino acids long. Germline-derived CDR1 and CDR2 are SGDLS and YYNGEE. The CDR3 loop is CASSVGGRAETQYF. The CDR3 nucleotides read TGTGCCAGCAGCGTAGGGGGCAGGGCAGAGACCCAGTACTTC.

This chain links TRBV11-3 with TRBJ2-7; no firm D call. This CDR3 is 13 amino acids long. From germline, CDR1 is SGHNT and CDR2 YENEEA. Trimming stripped 5 bases from V and 6 bases from J, with 14 bases between. For the CDR3, the DNA is TGTGCCAGCAGCCAAACGCTACTCGGCGAGCAGTACTTC. Protein: CASSQTLLGEQYF.

The genes are TRBV28 and TRBJ2-1; 11 bases line up with TRBD2. Germline lookup yields CDR1 MDHEN and CDR2 SYDVKM. The J segment lost 1 base and the V segment lost 6 bases, leaving 8 bases of the junction unmatched. The CDR3 covers 17 residues. The chain's CDR3 is CASRLTSGSSSYNEQFF. The CDR3 coding sequence is TGTGCCAGCAGACTTACTAGCGGGAGTTCGTCCTACAATGAGCAGTTCTTC.

This clone has just a few counts. The rearrangement uses TRBV28 and TRBJ1-1; no reliable D call. V was cut by 6 bases and J by 3 bases, with 14 bases left in between. This CDR3 has 14 amino acids. The germline CDR1 and CDR2 sequences are MDHEN and SYDVKM. CDR3 bases: TGTGCCAGCAGATCCCTGGACCTGTACACTGAAGCTTTCTTT. Its translation is CASRSLDLYTEAFF.

The V and J genes are TRBV14 and TRBJ2-7; TRBD2 is a possible D gene (5 bases). Trimming shortened V by 4 bases and J by 5 bases, and 15 bases separated the two germline ends. The germline V gene encodes CDR1 SGHDN and CDR2 FVKESK. The CDR3 spans 14 residues. The CDR3 spells CASSPFSGLHEQYF. The CDR3 DNA is TGTGCCAGCAGCCCGTTTTCGGGGTTGCACGAGCAGTACTTC.

This clone was found once. V gene TRBV6-4 combines with J gene TRBJ1-2; 9 bases fit TRBD1. V shed 1 base and J 4 bases; nucleotides not matched to a gene: 4. Germline V gives CDR1 MRHNA, CDR2 SNTAGT. This CDR3 is 15 amino acids long. The CDR3 DNA reads as TGTGCCAGCAGTGACTATCCGGGACAGGGCTATGGCTACACCTTC. It is translated as CASSDYPGQGYGYTF.

The rearrangement links TRBV7-6 to TRBJ1-1; D unclear. Germline values: CDR1 SGHVS, CDR2 FNYEAQ. The CDR3 sequence is 11 residues long. The ends were cut back, 10 bases at V and 1 base at J, with 7 bases in the middle. Written as DNA, the CDR3 is TGTGCCACCAGACAGAACACTGAAGCTTTCTTT. It encodes CATRQNTEAFF.

The V call is TRBV11-2, the J call TRBJ2-7; maybe TRBD1 (6 bases). CDR1 is SGHAT and CDR2 is FQNNGV in the germline V gene. The CDR3 loop spans 16 amino acids. The V gene lost 4 bases and the J gene lost 0 bases, with 16 bases spanning the gap. The DNA for the CDR3 is TGTGCCAGCAGCTCAATAGGGGGAATCAGCTCCTACGAGCAGTACTTC. Encoded protein: CASSSIGGISSYEQYF.

V usage is TRBV10-3 and J usage is TRBJ2-1; tentative D call: TRBD2 (6 bases). Deletions cut 2 bases from V and 6 bases from J, with 20 bases between. Germline loops: CDR1 ENHRY, CDR2 SYGVKD. The CDR3 spans 17 residues. DNA for the CDR3: TGTGCCATCAGTGAGACCCGGGGCGGTAGCGGCGCCAATGAGCAGTTCTTC. This codes for CAISETRGGSGANEQFF.

This chain connects TRBV7-9 to TRBJ2-2; a possible D gene is TRBD1 (6 bases). The germline V and J ends were trimmed by 6 bases and 5 bases, with 13 bases remaining between them. Germline CDR1 SEHNR, CDR2 FQNEAQ (reference sequence). CDR3 length: 14 residues. This CDR3 is CASSWDTLTGELFF. The CDR3 DNA reads TGTGCCAGCAGTTGGGACACCCTGACCGGGGAGCTGTTTTTT.

The V call is TRBV6-7, the J call TRBJ2-3; D remains ambiguous. TRBV6-7 is given ORF status, its function remaining uncertain. Trimming left V 5 bases short and J 2 bases short, with 8 bases between. CDR3 size: 13 residues. CDR3 sequence: CASSNHYTDTQYF. The CDR3 DNA reads as TGTGCCAGCAGTAATCACTACACAGATACGCAGTATTTT.

This chain links TRBV5-1 with TRBJ2-6; TRBD2 matches 16 bases. CDR1 SGHRS and CDR2 YFSETQ come from the germline V gene. The trim removed 4 bases at V and 0 bases at J, leaving 7 bases unmatched. This CDR3 has 20 residues. CDR3 nucleotides: TGCGCCAGCAGCGTGGGACTAGCGGGAGGGAATCCCTCTGGGGCCAACGTCCTGACTTTC. Its translation: CASSVGLAGGNPSGANVLTF.

The rearrangement links TRBV30 to TRBJ1-1; D call uncertain. V lost 2 bases, J lost 2 bases, and 6 bases lay in between. The germline V gene has CDR1 GTSNPN and CDR2 SVGIG (reference sequence). CDR3 length: 12 amino acids. In nucleotides, the CDR3 is TGTGCCTGGAGTTGGTTCAACACTGAAGCTTTCTTT. As protein: CAWSWFNTEAFF.

This clone was counted a single time. The CDR3 here is CASSPNSGSVPYEQYF. CDR3 DNA: TGTGCCAGCTCACCCAATAGCGGGAGTGTTCCCTACGAGCAGTACTTC. The chain has TRBV18 and TRBJ2-7; 9 positions match TRBD2. This CDR3 has 16 residues. Germline lookup yields CDR1 KGHSH and CDR2 LQKENI. The V segment lost 3 bases and the J segment 2 bases; nucleotides outside the gene matches: 8.

The rearrangement uses TRBV19 and TRBJ1-2; the match to TRBD1 covers 12 bases. V was clipped by 4 bases and J by 8 bases; unmatched bases: 17. Germline lookup yields CDR1 LNHDA and CDR2 SQIVND (reference sequence). The CDR3 spans 18 residues. The CDR3: CASSTPGQGAKGSEGYTF. CDR3 sequence (DNA): TGTGCCAGTAGTACCCCGGGACAGGGGGCTAAGGGATCGGAGGGCTACACCTTC.

The chain joins TRBV30 to TRBJ1-6; D might be TRBD1 (6 bases). The V gene's germline CDR1 is GTSNPN and CDR2 SVGIG (reference sequence). The CDR3 spans 14 residues. Trimming shortened V by 1 base and J by 10 bases, and 14 bases separated the two germline ends. This CDR3 is CAWSEWTASSPLHF. The CDR3 DNA is TGTGCCTGGAGTGAGTGGACAGCTTCCTCACCCCTCCACTTT.

The chain employs TRBV7-9 and TRBJ2-3, with 9 bases aligning to TRBD2. Per the germline V gene, CDR1 is SEHNR and CDR2 is FQNEAQ (reference sequence). The CDR3 totals 14 residues. V was clipped by 9 bases and J by 2 bases; unmatched bases: 6. In DNA form, the CDR3 reads TGTGCCAGGGGAGCGGGAGGTAACACAGATACGCAGTATTTT. Translating gives CARGAGGNTDTQYF.

The genes are TRBV5-6 and TRBJ2-7, with D tentatively TRBD2 (5 bases). Germline CDR1 and CDR2: SGHDT and YYEEEE. With 0 bases removed from V and 6 bases from J, the gap between germline ends came to 13 bases. CDR3 length equals 14 residues. The CDR3: CASSLGVGLSEQYF. The CDR3 DNA is TGTGCCAGCAGCTTGGGAGTCGGACTGTCCGAGCAGTACTTC.

The sample holds one count of this clone. The chain has TRBV11-2 and TRBJ1-3; D might be TRBD1 (6 bases). V shed 0 bases and J shed 2 bases, with 11 bases lying between them. The CDR3 runs to 16 residues. Germline loops: CDR1 SGHAT, CDR2 FQNNGV. CDR3 sequence (DNA): TGTGCCAGCAGCTTAGATCTGGCAGGGGCTGGAAACACCATATATTTT. It translates to CASSLDLAGAGNTIYF.

This rearrangement joins TRBV7-9 to TRBJ2-6; possible D gene TRBD2, 7 bases. The CDR3 extends over 17 amino acids. Germline V gives CDR1 SEHNR, CDR2 FQNEAQ (reference sequence). V was cut by 5 bases and J by 2 bases, with 16 bases left in between. CDR3: CASSRGGAGAGANVLTF. The CDR3 DNA reads as TGTGCCAGCAGCCGCGGGGGAGCAGGGGCTGGGGCCAACGTCCTGACTTTC.

The J gene is TRBJ2-7, the V gene TRBV29-1; D may be TRBD1 (5 bases). The CDR3 spans 13 residues. The V gene lost 4 bases and the J gene lost 4 bases, with 14 bases spanning the gap. Germline V gene lookup returns CDR1 SQVTM and CDR2 ANQGSEA. CDR3 DNA sequence: TGCAGCGTTGGAGAAGGGGCTCGTTACGAGCAGTACTTC. This gives the protein CSVGEGARYEQYF.

The J gene is TRBJ2-7, the V gene TRBV7-2; TRBD1 is a possible D gene (6 bases). The CDR3 is 16 residues long. Per the germline V gene, CDR1 is SGHTA and CDR2 is FQGNSA. V shed 5 bases and J shed 1 base, with 18 bases lying between them. CDR3 protein: CASSKTGTTQSYEQYF. The CDR3 DNA sequence: TGTGCCAGCAGCAAAACCGGGACAACCCAATCCTACGAGCAGTACTTC.

The J gene is TRBJ2-3, the V gene TRBV7-9; 11 bases agree with TRBD2. The ends lost 7 bases at V and 2 bases at J; junction bases unmatched: 8. The CDR3 loop spans 16 amino acids. The germline gives CDR1 SEHNR, CDR2 FQNEAQ (reference sequence). CDR3 protein: CASTHPGLAVTDTQYF. CDR3 coding DNA: TGTGCCAGCACTCACCCGGGACTAGCGGTCACAGATACGCAGTATTTT.

The table lists this clone with a few counts. The chain couples TRBV9 to TRBJ1-1; D is perhaps TRBD1 (5 bases). CDR1 and CDR2 (germline): SGDLS, YYNGEE. The CDR3 has 14 residues. V was clipped by 2 bases and J by 6 bases, with 14 bases between them. The CDR3 DNA reads TGTGCCAGCAGCGTCCAGGGTAGTGTCCCTGAAGCTTTCTTT. As protein: CASSVQGSVPEAFF.

This chain joins TRBV19 and TRBJ1-3; D is unresolved. Germline loops: CDR1 LNHDA, CDR2 SQIVND (reference sequence). V was trimmed by 3 bases and J by 8 bases, leaving 5 bases between them. The CDR3 contains 11 residues. This CDR3 is CASSIRDTIYF. DNA for the CDR3: TGTGCCAGTAGTATTAGAGACACCATATATTTT.